These 13 T cell receptor beta chains were sequenced from one sample in a study of cytomegalovirus exposure and HLA in healthy donors listed by TCRdb under 2017. The library relied on the immunoSEQ multiplex PCR assay. For the multiplex PCR, a mixture combining 60 forward primers for TCR Vbeta segments and 13 reverse primers for TCR Jbeta segments was used. TCRdb stores this immuneACCESS table with in-frame sequences only. Part of the clones is absent; in the studies checked, under half of the shortfall reflects unresolved V genes, and no reason is known for the rest. The sample profile shows roughly 180,000 clones; roughly 80% of them were found once. The ten largest clones add up to 2% to 3% of the sample. The sample consisted of PBMCs. These receptors all stem from a male donor in good health and CMV-seronegative.

The V gene is TRBV27, the J gene TRBJ1-5; D gene uncertain. Trimming took off 2 bases at V and 1 base at J, with 9 bases between the two ends. The length of the CDR3 is 15 residues. Germline CDR1 and CDR2: MNHEY and SMNVEV (reference sequence). CDR3 sequence reads: CASSLEGLSNQPQHF. The CDR3 DNA reads as TGTGCCAGCAGTTTAGAGGGTCTGAGCAATCAGCCCCAGCATTTT.

The count of this clone is one. V usage is TRBV4-3 and J usage is TRBJ1-1, with D possibly matching TRBD1 (5 bases). Trimming left V 1 base short and J 10 bases short, with 16 bases between. The CDR3 sequence is 14 residues long. CDR1 and CDR2 from the germline V gene are LGHNA and YSLEER. This CDR3 reads CASSQVVQGGSAFF. CDR3 in DNA: TGCGCCAGCAGCCAAGTAGTCCAGGGTGGCTCAGCTTTCTTT.

As for this clone: The same CDR3 is also encoded by other DNA sequences in this sample. This chain joins TRBV5-1 and TRBJ2-1, with 15 bases fitting TRBD2. This CDR3 has 15 amino acids. With V trimmed by 2 bases and J by 8 bases, 2 bases remained unmatched. The germline V gene encodes CDR1 SGHRS and CDR2 YFSETQ. The CDR3 DNA is TGCGCCAGCAGCTTCGGACTAGCGGGAGGGGATGAGCAGTTCTTC. Protein: CASSFGLAGGDEQFF. Full variable domain (rest looked up from reference TRBV5-1 and TRBJ2-1): KAGVTQTPRYLIKTRGQQVTLSCSPISGHRSVSWYQQTPGQGLQFLFEYFSETQRNKGNFPGRFSGRQFSNSRSEMNVSTLELGDSALYLCASSFGLAGGDEQFFGPGTRLTVL.

V and J are TRBV10-3 and TRBJ2-2; 15 nucleotides align to TRBD2. This CDR3 spans 21 amino acids. The germline CDR1 and CDR2 sequences are ENHRY and SYGVKD. J gave up 4 bases and V 0 bases, and 12 bases lay outside the gene matches. The CDR3 bases are TGTGCCATCAGTGAGTCGACTCGAGGACTAGCGGGGGGGCGTAGCACCGGGGAGCTGTTTTTT. Translated: CAISESTRGLAGGRSTGELFF.

The rearrangement joins TRBV27 to TRBJ1-1; maybe TRBD1 (6 bases). The CDR3 is made up of 17 amino acids. Trimming cost V 6 bases and J 0 bases, with 20 bases left between them. Germline-derived CDR1 and CDR2 are MNHEY and SMNVEV (reference sequence). The CDR3 protein is CASRLGTDRLLNTEAFF. CDR3 nucleotide sequence: TGTGCCAGCAGACTAGGGACCGACAGGCTTTTGAACACTGAAGCTTTCTTT.

The rearrangement links TRBV4-3 to TRBJ2-3, with TRBD2 matching over 10 bases. CDR1 is LGHNA, CDR2 YSLEER, per germline. The CDR3 sequence is 17 residues long. Trimming cost V 0 bases and J 5 bases; bases outside gene matches: 8. The CDR3 spells CASSQEGAGGPLDTQYF. The CDR3 DNA reads TGCGCCAGCAGCCAAGAAGGAGCGGGAGGGCCCTTAGATACGCAGTATTTT.

The rearrangement uses TRBV7-9 and TRBJ2-7; D unresolved. Germline V CDR1 and CDR2: SEHNR, FQNEAQ (reference sequence). This CDR3 has 15 amino acids. The germline V and J ends were trimmed by 5 bases and 0 bases, with 14 bases remaining between them. The CDR3: CASSRPNRDSYEQYF. CDR3 nucleotide sequence: TGTGCCAGCAGCCGCCCGAACCGCGACTCCTACGAGCAGTACTTC.

This chain uses TRBV27 with TRBJ2-7; 9 bases line up with TRBD2. The CDR3 runs 13 residues. Losses at the gene ends were 8 bases for V and 1 base for J; bases not matched to a gene: 3. CDR1 MNHEY and CDR2 SMNVEV come from the germline V gene (reference sequence). CDR3: CASALAGSYEQYF. The CDR3, as DNA: TGTGCCAGCGCCCTAGCGGGGTCCTACGAGCAGTACTTC.

The V gene is TRBV9, the J gene TRBJ2-7; 7 bases are a match to TRBD1. In germline, CDR1 is SGDLS, CDR2 YYNGEE. The V and J ends lost 3 bases and 5 bases, in that order; junction bases with no gene match: 11. The CDR3 has 15 residues. The CDR3 sequence: CASSGGATGLHEQYF. The CDR3 nucleotides are TGTGCCAGCAGCGGGGGTGCGACAGGGTTACACGAGCAGTACTTC.

The chain employs TRBV5-6 and TRBJ2-3; D is unresolved. This CDR3 has 15 amino acids. Trimming stripped 3 bases from V and 0 bases from J, with 11 bases between. Germline assignment: CDR1 SGHDT and CDR2 YYEEEE. The chain's CDR3 is CASSWADVSTDTQYF. The CDR3 nucleotides read TGTGCCAGCAGCTGGGCCGATGTTAGCACAGATACGCAGTATTTT.

Only a few counts were recorded for this clone. This chain links TRBV6-5 with TRBJ2-7, with TRBD1 matching over 11 bases. The germline CDR1 and CDR2 sequences are MNHEY and SVGAGI. This CDR3 has 15 amino acids. With 2 bases clipped from V and 6 bases from J, the junction kept 6 bases outside the gene matches. CDR3 coding DNA: TGTGCCAGCAGTTACCTCCCCGGGACAGGGGGCGAGCAGTACTTC. Protein product: CASSYLPGTGGEQYF.

The chain couples TRBV7-3 to TRBJ2-3, with D tentatively TRBD2 (6 bases). V was shortened by 1 base and J by 1 base, with 12 bases between the two germline ends. CDR1 and CDR2 (germline): SGHTA, FQGTGA. This CDR3 has 16 residues. As DNA, the CDR3 is TGTGCCAGCAGCTTAATAGGAGGGGCCGGCACAGATACGCAGTATTTT. This encodes CASSLIGGAGTDTQYF.

The V and J genes are TRBV6-5 and TRBJ2-1, with D maybe TRBD1 (5 bases). This CDR3 has 11 residues. The V gene lost 5 bases and the J gene lost 6 bases, with 5 bases spanning the gap. The germline V gene encodes CDR1 MNHEY and CDR2 SVGAGI. CDR3 in DNA: TGTGCCAGCAGTAGGGGCAATGAGCAGTTCTTC. Its translation is CASSRGNEQFF.